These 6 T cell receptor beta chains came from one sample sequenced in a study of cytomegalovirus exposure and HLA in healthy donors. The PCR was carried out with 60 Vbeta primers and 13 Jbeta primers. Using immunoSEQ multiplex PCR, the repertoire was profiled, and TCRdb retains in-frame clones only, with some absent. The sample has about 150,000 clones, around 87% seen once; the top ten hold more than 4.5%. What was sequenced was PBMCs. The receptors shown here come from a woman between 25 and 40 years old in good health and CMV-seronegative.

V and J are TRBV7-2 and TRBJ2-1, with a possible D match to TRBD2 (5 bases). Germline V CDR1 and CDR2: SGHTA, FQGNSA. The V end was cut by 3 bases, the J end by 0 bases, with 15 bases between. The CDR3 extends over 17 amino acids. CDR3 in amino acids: CASSFRIVGVSYNEQFF. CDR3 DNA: TGTGCCAGCAGCTTTAGAATCGTCGGGGTCTCCTACAATGAGCAGTTCTTC.

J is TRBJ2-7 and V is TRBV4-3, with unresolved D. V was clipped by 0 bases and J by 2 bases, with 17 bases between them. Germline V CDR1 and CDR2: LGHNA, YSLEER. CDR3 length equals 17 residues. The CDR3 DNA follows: TGCGCCAGCAGCCAAGATATGTCCGGGTTTTCGACCTACGAGCAGTACTTC. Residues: CASSQDMSGFSTYEQYF.

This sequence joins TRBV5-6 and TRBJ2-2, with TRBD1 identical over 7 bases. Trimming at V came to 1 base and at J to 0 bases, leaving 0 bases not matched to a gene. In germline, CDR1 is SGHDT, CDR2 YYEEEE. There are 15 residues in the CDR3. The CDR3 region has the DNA TGTGCCAGCAGCTTGACAGGGGCGAACACCGGGGAGCTGTTTTTT. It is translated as CASSLTGANTGELFF.

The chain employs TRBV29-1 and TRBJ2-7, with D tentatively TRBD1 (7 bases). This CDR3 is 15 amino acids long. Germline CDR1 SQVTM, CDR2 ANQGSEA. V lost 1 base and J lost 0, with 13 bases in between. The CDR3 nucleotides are TGCAGCGTTGAAGTAGGCCAGGGGGGCTCCTACGAGCAGTACTTC. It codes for CSVEVGQGGSYEQYF.

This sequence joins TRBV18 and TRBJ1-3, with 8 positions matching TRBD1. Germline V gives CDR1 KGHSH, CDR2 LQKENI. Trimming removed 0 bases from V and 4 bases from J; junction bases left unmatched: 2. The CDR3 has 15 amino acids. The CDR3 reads CASSPPSGGGNTIYF. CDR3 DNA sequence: TGTGCCAGCTCACCACCTTCAGGGGGCGGAAACACCATATATTTT.

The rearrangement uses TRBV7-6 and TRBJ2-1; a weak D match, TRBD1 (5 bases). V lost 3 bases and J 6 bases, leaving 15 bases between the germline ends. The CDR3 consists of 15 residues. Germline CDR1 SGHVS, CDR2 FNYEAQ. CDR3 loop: CASSFQGFVGNEQFF. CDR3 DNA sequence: TGTGCCAGCAGCTTTCAGGGCTTCGTAGGCAATGAGCAGTTCTTC.